Below, 5 T cell receptor beta chains from the same sample are listed, as sequenced in a study of blood T cells in healthy people across ages. Primed by a sample-barcoded 5' primer and a J-beta primer mix, a second PCR proceeded for about 6 to 11 cycles. TCRdb reanalysed the 5' RACE reads using MiXCR and keeps one entry per CDR3 protein. The sample includes fewer than 1,000,000 distinct CDR3 sequences, under 45% of them seen just once. Sequenced material: blood. The receptors were sampled from a man aged 55 to 69 in good health.

The rearrangement uses TRBV2 and TRBJ2-7; D might be TRBD2 (5 bases). The V gene lost 6 bases and the J gene lost 4 bases, with 19 bases spanning the gap. The CDR3 contains 15 residues. In germline, CDR1 is SNHLY, CDR2 FYNNEI. The CDR3 coding sequence is TGTGCCAGCAGGGAGGCGGACGGGATTCCTTACGAGCAGTACTTC. It translates to CASREADGIPYEQYF.

J is TRBJ2-6 and V is TRBV6-2 or TRBV6-3, with D possibly matching TRBD1 (5 bases). CDR3 length equals 16 residues. CDR1 is MNHEY, CDR2 SVGEGT, per germline. With 0 bases removed from V and 2 bases from J, the gap between germline ends came to 8 bases. The CDR3 reads CASSYSPRAGANVLTF. CDR3 coding DNA: TGTGCCAGCAGTTACTCCCCCAGGGCTGGGGCCAACGTCCTGACTTTC.

The chain joins TRBV28 to TRBJ2-7; the D is unclear. CDR1 is MDHEN, CDR2 SYDVKM, per germline. Trimming shortened V by 4 bases and J by 1 base, and 11 bases separated the two germline ends. CDR3 length: 14 amino acids. The CDR3 here is CASSYLGESYEQYF. The CDR3, as DNA: TGTGCCAGCAGTTACCTTGGAGAGTCCTACGAGCAGTACTTC.

This chain links TRBV29-1 with TRBJ2-3; 11 bases align to TRBD2. This CDR3 spans 13 amino acids. Germline V lookup: CDR1 SQVTM, CDR2 ANQGSEA. CDR3 residues: CNGTSGGADTQYF. CDR3 nucleotide sequence: TGCAACGGAACTAGCGGGGGTGCAGATACGCAGTATTTT.

CDR3 sequence: CASSINIAGTSYEQYF. CDR3 in DNA: TGTGCCAGTAGTATAAATATAGCGGGGACCTCCTACGAGCAGTACTTC. This rearrangement joins TRBV19 to TRBJ2-7, with TRBD2 matching over 8 bases. This CDR3 contains 16 residues. In germline, CDR1 is LNHDA, CDR2 SQIVND (reference sequence). V was clipped by 2 bases and J by 0 bases; unmatched bases: 6.